This T cell receptor beta chain was documented in a study of blood T cell repertoires in COVID-19 (TCRdb year 2020). At the level of the whole study: Samples from collaborators originated in the United States, Italy and Spain and spanned both the acute and convalescent phases of COVID-19. The material from the prospective study consisted of cDNA or gDNA derived from T cells, B-cell-depleted T cells, or PBMCs. Deeply sampled blood TCRbeta repertoires from subjects exposed to, actively infected with, or recovered from COVID-19 were included in the dataset. The repertoires were released in a freely available public database meant as a resource for research on the immune response to SARS-CoV-2. The samples were drawn from two sources: the first 160 participants of the ongoing ImmuneRACE study, and over 950 subjects contributed by 6 global collaborators. A de-identified subject ID, COVID-19 status, age in years and sex were almost always included in the sample metadata. Where available, HLA class I and class II types were obtained from metadata supplied by the sample provider rather than from assay-based typing. On the study overall, not on this receptor specifically: The quantity of clinical and demographic metadata differed by source and by participant and was supplied without curation.

The immunoSEQ Assay, a bias-controlled multiplex PCR, was used to amplify TCRbeta CDR3 regions from genomic DNA. On the study's bioinformatics: The number of nucleated cells in each sample was estimated from the amplification of reference gene primers within the assay. To quantify the absolute abundance of each unique TCRbeta CDR3 rearrangement, sequence reads were collapsed and filtered. For each sample, productive Simpson clonality was calculated as the square root of Simpson's diversity index over productive rearrangements. TCRdb obtained this table from immuneACCESS and retained in-frame rearrangements with V and J assigned. These tables miss some clones; where compared with another copy, unresolved V genes account for less than half of the shortfall, and the remainder is unexplained. V, J and clone size reflect that table, while D and trimming were determined from the DNA. The sample data list some 89,000 clones, and more than 75% of these were observed just once. About 1.2% of the sample lies in the top ten.

The CDR3 starts with the cysteine, ends with the phenylalanine, and has 16 residues. Left in the record is the CDR3 DNA by itself, 48 bases read in frame from the first base. Trimming at the junction amounts to 0 bases on V and 3 bases on J, and the germline ends lie 14 bases apart. Reading the germline V gene (reference sequence) gives CDR1 WNHNN and CDR2 SYGVQD. As for this clone: The antigen it recognizes is unknown. No much larger clone exists at a distance of one base, and base qualities are not known.

Each collaborating institution followed its own protocols to collect whole blood in K2EDTA tubes. For TCRbeta analysis, collaborator samples were shipped as frozen whole blood, as isolated PBMCs, or as DNA extracted from either sample type. Sequencing used peripheral blood. The receptor was isolated from a woman of 80 years or more with acute or convalescent COVID-19. Rearrangement joined TRBV10-1 to TRBJ1-1, with TRBD1 as a weak D call on 6 bases. The DNA sequence is TGCGCCAGCAGTGAGTCAGACAGGATGTTTGACACTGAAGCTTTCTTT. Its protein product is CASSESDRMFDTEAFF.